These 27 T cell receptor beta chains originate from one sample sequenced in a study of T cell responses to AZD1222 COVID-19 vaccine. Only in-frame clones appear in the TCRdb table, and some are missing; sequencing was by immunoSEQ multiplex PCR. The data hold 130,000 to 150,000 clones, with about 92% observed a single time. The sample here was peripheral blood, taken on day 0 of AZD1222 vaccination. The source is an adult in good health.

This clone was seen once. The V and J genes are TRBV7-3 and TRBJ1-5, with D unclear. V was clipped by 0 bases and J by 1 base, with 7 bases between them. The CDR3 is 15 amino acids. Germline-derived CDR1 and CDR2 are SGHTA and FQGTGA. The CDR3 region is CASSLTPRSNQPQHF. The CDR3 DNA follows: TGTGCCAGCAGCTTAACGCCACGGAGCAATCAGCCCCAGCATTTT. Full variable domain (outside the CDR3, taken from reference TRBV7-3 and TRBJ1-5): GAGVSQTPSNKVTEKGKYVELRCDPISGHTALYWYRQSLGQGPEFLIYFQGTGAADDSGLPNDRFFAVRPEGSVSTLKIQRTERGDSAVYLCASSLTPRSNQPQHFGDGTRLSIL.

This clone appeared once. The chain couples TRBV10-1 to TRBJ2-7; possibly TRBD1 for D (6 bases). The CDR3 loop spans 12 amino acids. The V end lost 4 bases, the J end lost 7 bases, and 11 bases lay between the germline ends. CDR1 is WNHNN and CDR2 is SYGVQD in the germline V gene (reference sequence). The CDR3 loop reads CASSGGTREQYF. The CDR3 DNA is TGCGCCAGCAGTGGGGGGACAAGGGAGCAGTACTTC.

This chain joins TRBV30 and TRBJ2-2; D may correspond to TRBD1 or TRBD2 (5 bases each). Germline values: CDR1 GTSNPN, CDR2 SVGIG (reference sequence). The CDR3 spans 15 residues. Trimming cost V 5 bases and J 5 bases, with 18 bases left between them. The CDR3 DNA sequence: TGTGCCTGGGTCCCGCGTGGGGGAATGACCGGGGAGCTGTTTTTT. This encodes CAWVPRGGMTGELFF.

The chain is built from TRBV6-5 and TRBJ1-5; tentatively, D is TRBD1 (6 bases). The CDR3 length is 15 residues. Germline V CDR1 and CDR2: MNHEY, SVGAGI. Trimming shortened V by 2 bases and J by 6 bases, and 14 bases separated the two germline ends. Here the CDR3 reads CASSYEQGMAQPQHF. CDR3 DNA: TGTGCCAGCAGTTACGAACAGGGAATGGCTCAGCCCCAGCATTTT.

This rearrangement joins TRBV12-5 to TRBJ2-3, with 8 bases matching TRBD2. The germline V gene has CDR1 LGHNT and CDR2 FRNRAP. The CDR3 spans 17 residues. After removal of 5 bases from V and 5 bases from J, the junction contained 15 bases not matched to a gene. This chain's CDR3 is CASGTQLSGSVEDTQYF. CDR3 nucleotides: TGTGCTAGTGGTACACAACTAAGCGGGAGTGTTGAAGATACGCAGTATTTT.

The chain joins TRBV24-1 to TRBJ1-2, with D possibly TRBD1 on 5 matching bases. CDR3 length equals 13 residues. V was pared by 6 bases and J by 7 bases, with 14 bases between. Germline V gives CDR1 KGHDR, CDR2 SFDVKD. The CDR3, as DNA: TGTGCCACCAGTTCGAGGGGTGTTGGTGGCTACACCTTC. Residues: CATSSRGVGGYTF.

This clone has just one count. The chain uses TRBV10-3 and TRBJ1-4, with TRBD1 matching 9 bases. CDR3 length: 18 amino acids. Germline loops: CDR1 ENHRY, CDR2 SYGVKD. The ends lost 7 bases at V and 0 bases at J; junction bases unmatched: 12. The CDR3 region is CAIIRQGVALPTNEKLFF. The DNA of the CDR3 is TGTGCCATCATACGACAGGGGGTTGCGTTGCCAACTAATGAAAAACTGTTTTTT.

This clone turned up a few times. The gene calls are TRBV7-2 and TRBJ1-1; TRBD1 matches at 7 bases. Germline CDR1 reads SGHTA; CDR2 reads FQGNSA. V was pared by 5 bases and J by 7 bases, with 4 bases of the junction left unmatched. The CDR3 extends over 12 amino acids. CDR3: CASSESGGEAFF. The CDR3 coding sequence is TGTGCCAGCAGCGAATCAGGGGGTGAAGCTTTCTTT.

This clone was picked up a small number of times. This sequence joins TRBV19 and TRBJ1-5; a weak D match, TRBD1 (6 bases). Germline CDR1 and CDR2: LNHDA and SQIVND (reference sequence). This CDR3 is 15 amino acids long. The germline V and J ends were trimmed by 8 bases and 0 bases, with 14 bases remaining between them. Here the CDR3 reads CASDWGQVSNQPQHF. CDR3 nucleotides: TGTGCCAGTGATTGGGGGCAGGTTAGCAATCAGCCCCAGCATTTT.

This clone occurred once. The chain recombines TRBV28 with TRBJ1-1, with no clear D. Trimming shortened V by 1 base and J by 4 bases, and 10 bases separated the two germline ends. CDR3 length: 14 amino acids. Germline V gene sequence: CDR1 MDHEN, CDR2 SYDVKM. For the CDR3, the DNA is TGTGCCAGCAGTTTATCCGGCCGGGCCACTGAAGCTTTCTTT. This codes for CASSLSGRATEAFF.

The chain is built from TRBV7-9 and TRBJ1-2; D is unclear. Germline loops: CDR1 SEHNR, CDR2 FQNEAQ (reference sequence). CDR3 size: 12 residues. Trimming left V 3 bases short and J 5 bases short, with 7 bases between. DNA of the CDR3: TGTGCCAGCAGCTTCACAGCGTATGGCTACACCTTC. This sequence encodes CASSFTAYGYTF.

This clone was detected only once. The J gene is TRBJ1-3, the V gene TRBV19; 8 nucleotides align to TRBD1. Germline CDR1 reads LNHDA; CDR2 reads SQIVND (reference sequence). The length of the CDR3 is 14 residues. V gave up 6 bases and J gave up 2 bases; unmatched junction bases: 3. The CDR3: CASSMDRAGNTIYF. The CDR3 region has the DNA TGTGCCAGTAGCATGGACAGGGCTGGAAACACCATATATTTT.

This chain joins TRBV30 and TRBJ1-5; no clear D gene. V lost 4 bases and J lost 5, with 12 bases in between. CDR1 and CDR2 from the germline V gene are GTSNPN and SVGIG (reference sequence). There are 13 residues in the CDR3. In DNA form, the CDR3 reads TGTGCCTGGACCGACGGGAGAGATCAGCCCCAGCATTTT. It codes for CAWTDGRDQPQHF.

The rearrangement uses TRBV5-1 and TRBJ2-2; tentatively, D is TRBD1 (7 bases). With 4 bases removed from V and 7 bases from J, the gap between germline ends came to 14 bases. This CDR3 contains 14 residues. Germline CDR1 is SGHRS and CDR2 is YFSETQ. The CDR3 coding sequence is TGCGCCAGCAGCCGCGGGGACAGTTTCGGGGAGCTGTTTTTT. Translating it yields CASSRGDSFGELFF.

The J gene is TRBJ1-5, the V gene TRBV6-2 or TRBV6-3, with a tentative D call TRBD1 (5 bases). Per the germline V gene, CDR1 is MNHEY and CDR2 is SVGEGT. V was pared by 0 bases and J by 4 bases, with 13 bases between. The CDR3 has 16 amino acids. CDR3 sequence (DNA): TGTGCCAGCAGTTACTCGAATAACAGGATAAATCAGCCCCAGCATTTT. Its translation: CASSYSNNRINQPQHF.

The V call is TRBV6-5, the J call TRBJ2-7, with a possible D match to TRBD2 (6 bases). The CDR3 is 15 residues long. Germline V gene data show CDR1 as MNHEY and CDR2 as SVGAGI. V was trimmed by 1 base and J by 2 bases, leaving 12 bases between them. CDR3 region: CASSYLADHTYEQYF. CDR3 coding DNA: TGTGCCAGCAGTTACTTAGCGGACCATACCTACGAGCAGTACTTC.

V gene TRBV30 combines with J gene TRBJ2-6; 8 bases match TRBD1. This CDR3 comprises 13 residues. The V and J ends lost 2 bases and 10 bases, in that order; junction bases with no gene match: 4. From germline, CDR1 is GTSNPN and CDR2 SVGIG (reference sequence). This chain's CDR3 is CAWSSGGSNVLTF. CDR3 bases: TGTGCCTGGAGTTCAGGGGGCTCAAACGTCCTGACTTTC. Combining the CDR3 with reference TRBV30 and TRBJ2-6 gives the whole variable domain SQTIHQWPATLVQPVGSPLSLECTVEGTSNPNLYWYRQAAGRGLQLLFYSVGIGQISSEVPQNLSASRPQDRQFILSSKKLLLSDSGFYLCAWSSGGSNVLTFGAGSRLTVL.

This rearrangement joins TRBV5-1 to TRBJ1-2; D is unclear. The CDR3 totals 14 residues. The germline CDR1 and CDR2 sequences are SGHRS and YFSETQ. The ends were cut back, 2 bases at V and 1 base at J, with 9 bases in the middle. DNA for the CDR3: TGCGCCAGCAGCTTTTCAGGAAATAACTATGGCTACACCTTC. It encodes CASSFSGNNYGYTF.

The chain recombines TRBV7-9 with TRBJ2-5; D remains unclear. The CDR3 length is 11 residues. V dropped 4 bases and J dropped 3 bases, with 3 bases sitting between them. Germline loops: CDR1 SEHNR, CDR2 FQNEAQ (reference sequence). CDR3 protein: CASSSKETQYF. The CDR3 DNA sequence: TGTGCCAGCAGCTCGAAAGAGACCCAGTACTTC. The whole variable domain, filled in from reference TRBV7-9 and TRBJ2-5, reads DTGVSQNPRHKITKRGQNVTFRCDPISEHNRLYWYRQTLGQGPEFLTYFQNEAQLEKSRLLSDRFSAERPKGSFSTLEIQRTEQGDSAMYLCASSSKETQYFGPGTRLLVL.

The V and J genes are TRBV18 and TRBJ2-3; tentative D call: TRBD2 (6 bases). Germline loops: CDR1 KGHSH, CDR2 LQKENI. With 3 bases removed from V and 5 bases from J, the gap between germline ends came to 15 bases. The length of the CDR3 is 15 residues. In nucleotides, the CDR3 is TGTGCCAGCTCACCCGGGACTGGTGGGTTAGATACGCAGTATTTT. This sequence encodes CASSPGTGGLDTQYF.

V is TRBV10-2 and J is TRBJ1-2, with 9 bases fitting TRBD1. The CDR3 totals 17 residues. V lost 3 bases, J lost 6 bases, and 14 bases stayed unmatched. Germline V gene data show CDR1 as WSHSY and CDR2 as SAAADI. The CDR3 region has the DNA TGCGCCAGCAGTGATCCGGGACAGGGCGTTTTAGTTGATGGCTACACCTTC. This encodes CASSDPGQGVLVDGYTF.

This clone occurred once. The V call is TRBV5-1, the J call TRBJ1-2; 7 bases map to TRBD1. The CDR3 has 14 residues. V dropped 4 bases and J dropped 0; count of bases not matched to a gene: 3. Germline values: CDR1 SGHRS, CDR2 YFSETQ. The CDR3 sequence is CASSRDRANYGYTF. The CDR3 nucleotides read TGCGCCAGCAGCCGGGACAGAGCTAACTATGGCTACACCTTC. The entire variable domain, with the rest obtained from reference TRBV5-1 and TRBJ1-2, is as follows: KAGVTQTPRYLIKTRGQQVTLSCSPISGHRSVSWYQQTPGQGLQFLFEYFSETQRNKGNFPGRFSGRQFSNSRSEMNVSTLELGDSALYLCASSRDRANYGYTFGSGTRLTVV.

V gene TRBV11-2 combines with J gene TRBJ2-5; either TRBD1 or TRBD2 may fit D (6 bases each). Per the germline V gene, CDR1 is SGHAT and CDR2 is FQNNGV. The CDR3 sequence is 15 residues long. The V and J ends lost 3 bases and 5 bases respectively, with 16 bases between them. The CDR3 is CASSFPGASGETQYF. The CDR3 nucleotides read TGTGCCAGCAGCTTCCCGGGGGCCTCGGGGGAGACCCAGTACTTC.

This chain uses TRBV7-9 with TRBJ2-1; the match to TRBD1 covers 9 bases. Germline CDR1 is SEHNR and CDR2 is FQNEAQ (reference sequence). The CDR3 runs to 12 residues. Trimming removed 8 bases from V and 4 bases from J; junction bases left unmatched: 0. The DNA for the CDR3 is TGTGCCAGCGGGACAGGGTACAATGAGCAGTTCTTC. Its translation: CASGTGYNEQFF. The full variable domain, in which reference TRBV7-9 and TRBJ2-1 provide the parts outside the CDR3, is DTGVSQNPRHKITKRGQNVTFRCDPISEHNRLYWYRQTLGQGPEFLTYFQNEAQLEKSRLLSDRFSAERPKGSFSTLEIQRTEQGDSAMYLCASGTGYNEQFFGPGTRLTVL.

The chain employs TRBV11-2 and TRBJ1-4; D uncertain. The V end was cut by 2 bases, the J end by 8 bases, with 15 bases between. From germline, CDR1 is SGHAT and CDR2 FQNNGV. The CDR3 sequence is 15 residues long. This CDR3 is CASSLSGTEAEKLFF. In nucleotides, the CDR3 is TGTGCCAGCAGCTTAAGCGGCACGGAGGCGGAAAAACTGTTTTTT.

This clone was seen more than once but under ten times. The CDR3 DNA reads as TGTGCCTGGAGTGCGGACAGCCCCGAAGGAGCTTTCTTT. Protein product: CAWSADSPEGAFF. The chain has TRBV30 and TRBJ1-1; tentatively, D is TRBD1 (6 bases). The CDR3 has 13 residues. Trimming left V 1 base short and J 10 bases short, with 16 bases between. Germline V gene data show CDR1 as GTSNPN and CDR2 as SVGIG (reference sequence).

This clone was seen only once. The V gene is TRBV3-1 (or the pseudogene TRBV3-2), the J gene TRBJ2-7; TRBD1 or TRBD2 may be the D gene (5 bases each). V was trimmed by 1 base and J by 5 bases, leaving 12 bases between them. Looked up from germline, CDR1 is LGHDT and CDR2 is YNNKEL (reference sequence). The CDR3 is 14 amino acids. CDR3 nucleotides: TGTGCCAGCAGCCAAGGCAAAGGGGACCACGAGCAGTACTTC. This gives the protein CASSQGKGDHEQYF.